A selection of T cell receptor beta chains follows, all from one sample in a study of blood T cell repertoires in COVID-19. Profiling relied on immunoSEQ multiplex PCR, and the TCRdb table lists in-frame clones only, not all of them. In the table there are fewer than 200,000 clones, over 75% of which are singletons. Sequencing was performed on PBMCs or T cells enriched from blood (not recorded which). Source of these receptors: a woman younger than 35 who had recovered from COVID-19. The CDR3 runs from the conserved cysteine through the conserved F or W. The D gene is left open where the match is weak. Expanded clones are given a class, and other clones once, few, many or no size at all.

j_gene,d_gene,abundance,v_gene,CDR3aa,CDR3nt
TRBJ2-7,NA,NA,TRBV10-3,CAISADGAYEQYF,TGTGCCATCAGTGCAGACGGAGCCTACGAGCAGTACTTC
TRBJ1-6,NA,once,TRBV15,CATSSRYSNSPLHF,TGTGCCACCAGCTCGAGATATAGCAATTCACCCCTCCACTTT
TRBJ1-4,NA,NA,TRBV28,CAIEAPTNEKLFF,TGTGCCATCGAAGCCCCAACTAATGAAAAACTGTTTTTT
TRBJ2-1,TRBD2,NA,TRBV6-1,CASSGHLAGGRISYNEQFF,TGTGCCAGCAGTGGCCACTTGGCGGGGGGGCGGATCTCCTACAATGAGCAGTTCTTC
TRBJ2-3,TRBD2,NA,TRBV5-1,CASSLGLAGGVTDTQYF,TGCGCCAGCAGCTTGGGACTAGCGGGAGGAGTCACAGATACGCAGTATTTT
TRBJ1-5,TRBD1,NA,TRBV24-1,CATSGSGTGTTNQPQHF,TGTGCCACCAGTGGATCCGGGACAGGGACCACGAATCAGCCCCAGCATTTT
TRBJ2-5,NA,NA,TRBV28,CASSFQWESQETQYF,TGTGCCAGCAGTTTTCAGTGGGAGAGCCAAGAGACCCAGTACTTC
TRBJ1-2,NA,NA,TRBV21-1,CASSKAKGTGQGRDNYGYTF,TGTGCCAGCAGCAAAGCGAAGGGAACGGGACAGGGACGTGATAACTATGGCTACACCTTC
TRBJ1-1,NA,NA,TRBV5-1,CASSRQHRETEAFF,TGCGCCAGCAGCCGACAACACAGGGAAACTGAAGCTTTCTTT
TRBJ1-2,TRBD1,few,TRBV30,CAWSVNVEGADGYTF,TGTGCCTGGAGTGTAAACGTCGAGGGGGCGGATGGCTACACCTTC
TRBJ2-3,NA,NA,TRBV11-3,CASSLGPGELDTQYF,TGTGCCAGCAGCTTAGGACCAGGGGAATTGGATACGCAGTATTTT